Each of the 7 T cell receptor beta chains below was sequenced from the same sample in a study of glioma-infiltrating T cells. Amplification of TCR alpha and beta CDR3 regions from RNA used iRepertoire nested multiplex PCR. TCRdb re-derived calls from the multiplex PCR reads in MiXCR, one entry per CDR3 protein. The table shows more than 95,000 distinct CDR3 sequences, with around 30% occurring only once. Sequenced: glioma tissue, nonneoplastic brain tissue, or PBMCs (not recorded which). These receptor sequences come from a human donor with low-grade glioma or glioblastoma, undergoing nonglioma brain surgery, or in good health (not recorded which).

This clonotype appeared a few times. The chain recombines TRBV7-8 with TRBJ1-5; D is perhaps TRBD1 (6 bases). The CDR3 runs to 15 residues. Trimming removed 0 bases from V and 4 bases from J, with 10 bases in between. Germline assignment: CDR1 SGHVS and CDR2 FQNEAQ. This CDR3 reads CASSLAAGANQPQHF. CDR3 nucleotides: TGTGCCAGCAGCTTAGCGGCAGGGGCAAATCAGCCCCAGCATTTT.

This clonotype was counted ten times or more. The chain carries TRBV6-1 and TRBJ1-2; D remains ambiguous. Germline V gene data show CDR1 as MNHNS and CDR2 as SASEGT. V shed 1 base and J shed 0 bases, with 9 bases lying between them. The CDR3 is made up of 15 amino acids. CDR3 DNA: TGTGCCAGCAGTGAAGGACACGGAGCTAACTATGGCTACACCTTC. This codes for CASSEGHGANYGYTF.

In the case of this clonotype: The junction departs from the called germline gene at one end, perhaps through a read error. The rearrangement links TRBV5-4 to TRBJ2-1; D unresolved. This CDR3 has 11 residues. From germline, CDR1 is SGHNT and CDR2 YYREEE (reference sequence). The CDR3 loop is CASSFFGEQLF. In nucleotides, the CDR3 is TGTGCCAGCAGCTTTTTTGGTGAGCAGTTATTC.

This clonotype was found many times. The gene calls are TRBV7-2 and TRBJ1-6; D might be TRBD1 (6 bases). With 1 base removed from V and 6 bases from J, the gap between germline ends came to 7 bases. The CDR3 consists of 14 residues. Germline assignment: CDR1 SGHTA and CDR2 FQGNSA. The CDR3 DNA reads as TGTGCCAGCAGCTTAGTGGACAGTAATTCACCCCTCCACTTT. Protein product: CASSLVDSNSPLHF.

This clonotype showed up just a few times. The chain uses TRBV10-1 and TRBJ2-7; 8 positions agree with TRBD1. CDR1 and CDR2 (germline): WNHNN, SYGVQD (reference sequence). The CDR3 runs to 14 residues. The V and J ends lost 6 bases and 6 bases, in that order; junction bases with no gene match: 10. CDR3 DNA: TGCGCCAGCAGGGAGGGGGACAGGAACTTCGAGCAGTACTTC. Protein: CASREGDRNFEQYF.

This clonotype occurred many times. This chain joins TRBV27 and TRBJ2-1; 9 bases map to TRBD1. V lost 6 bases, J lost 3 bases, and 6 bases stayed unmatched. This CDR3 is built from 15 residues. Germline lookup yields CDR1 MNHEY and CDR2 SMNVEV (reference sequence). The CDR3 protein is CASSPGTGSYNEQFF. CDR3 in DNA: TGTGCCAGCAGCCCCGGGACAGGGAGCTACAATGAGCAGTTCTTC.

V usage is TRBV12-3 or TRBV12-4 and J usage is TRBJ2-1; D is possibly TRBD1 or TRBD2 (5 bases each). The CDR3 sequence is 11 residues long. V lost 11 bases and J 2 bases, leaving 7 bases between the germline ends. The CDR3 coding sequence is TGTGCCGGGGGAACCTACAATGAGCAGTTCTTC. Translating it yields CAGGTYNEQFF.